This T cell receptor (beta chain) was obtained from a study of T cell changes during pregnancy in multiple sclerosis. Profiling relied on immunoSEQ multiplex PCR, and the TCRdb table lists in-frame clones only, not all of them. The table records some 70,000 clones, more than 80% of them present only once. Germline values: CDR1 MGHRA, CDR2 YSYEKL. V lost 1 base to trimming and J lost 4 bases; unmatched junction nucleotides: 8. There are 17 residues in the CDR3. This receptor was obtained from a female donor with multiple sclerosis, enrolled in a pregnancy study. This specimen was peripheral blood, taken in the second trimester of pregnancy. V is TRBV4-1 and J is TRBJ2-7; 12 bases map to TRBD2. As DNA, the CDR3 is TGCGCCAGCAGCCAAGGAGCTAGCGGGGGGGCCGTGTACGAGCAGTACTTC. It specifies CASSQGASGGAVYEQYF.